The source of this T cell receptor beta chain is a study of blood T cell repertoires in COVID-19. Using immunoSEQ multiplex PCR, the repertoire was profiled, and TCRdb retains in-frame clones only, with some absent. The data hold 150,000 to 200,000 clones, with nearly 90% observed a single time. The CDR3 spans 15 residues. The ends were cut back, 0 bases at V and 4 bases at J, with 13 bases in the middle. Germline V gene data show CDR1 as SGHRS and CDR2 as YFSETQ. Material: peripheral blood. The sequence was obtained from a man in his fifties or sixties with active or convalescent COVID-19. The chain has TRBV5-1 and TRBJ1-2, with D perhaps matching TRBD1 (5 bases). CDR3 residues: CASSLVGRDSYGYTF. Here the CDR3 DNA reads TGCGCCAGCAGCTTGGTGGGCAGGGATAGCTATGGCTACACCTTC.